Listed here are 20 T cell receptor beta chains from one sample, sequenced in a study of monozygotic twins with cystic fibrosis (dated by TCRdb to the early 2020s). Library method: the immunoSEQ multiplex PCR assay. The table was pulled from immuneACCESS by TCRdb, which kept in-frame rearrangements only. Such tables lose some clones; where checked, under half of the loss comes from unresolved V genes, and the rest has no known cause. The sample table records 25,000 to 30,000 clones; approximately 90% of these occur just once. The leading ten clones occupy approximately 0.54% of the sample. Source material: blood. The receptors were sampled from a girl aged 2-9 years with cystic fibrosis.

The chain joins TRBV7-8 to TRBJ1-2; 7 positions agree with TRBD1. This CDR3 region has 14 residues. Germline V CDR1 and CDR2: SGHVS, FQNEAQ. The trim removed 7 bases at V and 4 bases at J, leaving 9 bases unmatched. The CDR3 is CASTPGRGAYGYTF. CDR3 coding DNA: TGTGCCAGCACCCCGGGCAGGGGGGCCTATGGCTACACCTTC.

The CDR3 DNA reads as TGTGCCAGCCTAACATGCTACTCCTACAATGAGCAGTTCTTC. Protein: CASLTCYSYNEQFF. V and J are TRBV9 and TRBJ2-1, with unresolved D. The CDR3 spans 14 residues. V dropped 7 bases and J dropped 0 bases, with 11 bases sitting between them. Looked up from germline, CDR1 is SGDLS and CDR2 is YYNGEE.

The chain recombines TRBV27 with TRBJ2-3; 9 bases are a match to TRBD1. CDR3 length: 18 residues. Trimming at V came to 4 bases and at J to 5 bases, leaving 16 bases not matched to a gene. Germline-derived CDR1 and CDR2 are MNHEY and SMNVEV (reference sequence). The CDR3 DNA sequence: TGTGCCAGCAGTTCCATCCGGGACAGGGCTCCATACGAAGATACGCAGTATTTT. This sequence encodes CASSSIRDRAPYEDTQYF.

The rearrangement links TRBV2 to TRBJ1-1, with D possibly matching TRBD1 (5 bases). V shed 6 bases and J shed 0 bases, with 11 bases lying between them. The germline V gene encodes CDR1 SNHLY and CDR2 FYNNEI. The CDR3 runs 14 residues. The CDR3 sequence: CASRRRQMNTEAFF. DNA of the CDR3: TGTGCCAGCAGGCGGAGACAGATGAACACTGAAGCTTTCTTT.

The chain joins TRBV7-9 to TRBJ2-2, with D possibly TRBD1 on 6 matching bases. The CDR3 loop spans 13 amino acids. V gave up 3 bases and J gave up 6 bases, with 8 bases separating them. Germline values: CDR1 SEHNR, CDR2 FQNEAQ (reference sequence). In DNA, the CDR3 is TGTGCCAGCAGCTTCCGACAGGCCGGGGAGCTGTTTTTT. Translation: CASSFRQAGELFF.

The chain recombines TRBV15 with TRBJ2-3; no reliable D call. CDR1 and CDR2 (germline): LNHNV, YYDKDF (reference sequence). The V end was cut by 0 bases, the J end by 3 bases, with 13 bases between. This CDR3 has 16 residues. The CDR3 region is CATSRDQASTTDTQYF. The CDR3 DNA sequence: TGTGCCACCAGCAGAGATCAGGCATCCACGACAGATACGCAGTATTTT.

The gene calls are TRBV6-1 and TRBJ1-5; D gene unclear. The germline V gene encodes CDR1 MNHNS and CDR2 SASEGT. CDR3 length equals 15 residues. V gave up 2 bases and J gave up 5 bases, with 13 bases separating them. The DNA for the CDR3 is TGTGCCAGCAGTGAAAGGGCAGGCGGAGATCAGCCCCAGCATTTT. It translates to CASSERAGGDQPQHF.

The chain combines TRBV7-6 with TRBJ1-2; 8 nucleotides align to TRBD1. This CDR3 has 20 residues. Germline CDR1 SGHVS, CDR2 FNYEAQ. The ends lost 0 bases at V and 6 bases at J; junction bases unmatched: 21. The DNA for the CDR3 is TGTGCCAGCAGCTTAGCTATAGGGATCCCCTGGTCAGGGGGCATTCATGGCTACACCTTC. It translates to CASSLAIGIPWSGGIHGYTF.

This chain links TRBV11-3 with TRBJ2-1, with 15 bases aligning to TRBD2. The ends lost 3 bases at V and 3 bases at J; junction bases unmatched: 0. Looked up from germline, CDR1 is SGHNT and CDR2 is YENEEA. This CDR3 region has 16 residues. The CDR3 DNA follows: TGTGCCAGCAGCTTGGGACTAGCGGGAGGCTACAATGAGCAGTTCTTC. Encoded protein: CASSLGLAGGYNEQFF.

The rearrangement links TRBV19 to TRBJ1-2; the match to TRBD1 covers 8 bases. Germline V gene sequence: CDR1 LNHDA, CDR2 SQIVND (reference sequence). The CDR3 runs 14 residues. J lost 6 bases, V lost 7 bases, and 10 bases had no gene match. The CDR3 reads CASIRTGSVDGYTF. In nucleotides, the CDR3 is TGTGCCAGTATTAGGACAGGGAGCGTAGATGGCTACACCTTC.

The V gene is TRBV20-1, the J gene TRBJ2-1; D gene unclear. The CDR3 covers 10 residues. Trimming removed 6 bases at V and 9 bases at J, with 9 bases between. The germline V gene has CDR1 DFQATT and CDR2 SNEGSKA (reference sequence). This CDR3 is CSARVVEQFF. CDR3 coding DNA: TGCAGTGCAAGGGTGGTTGAGCAGTTCTTC.

The chain combines TRBV5-1 with TRBJ1-1, with TRBD1 identical over 11 bases. The CDR3 runs to 15 residues. Losses at the gene ends were 4 bases for V and 8 bases for J; bases not matched to a gene: 10. The germline V gene encodes CDR1 SGHRS and CDR2 YFSETQ. The chain's CDR3 is CASSPGTGGGREAFF. The CDR3 DNA follows: TGCGCCAGCAGCCCAGGGACAGGGGGTGGACGGGAAGCTTTCTTT.

This chain connects TRBV11-2 to TRBJ2-7; D might be TRBD1 or TRBD2, each matching 5 bases. V was pared by 5 bases and J by 0 bases, with 11 bases between. The CDR3 is made up of 14 amino acids. Germline lookup yields CDR1 SGHAT and CDR2 FQNNGV. The CDR3 reads CASSPGTTSYEQYF. The CDR3 nucleotides are TGTGCCAGCAGCCCCGGGACCACCTCCTACGAGCAGTACTTC.

V is TRBV5-1 and J is TRBJ2-2; D is uncertain. Looked up from germline, CDR1 is SGHRS and CDR2 is YFSETQ. V lost 10 bases and J 7 bases, leaving 20 bases between the germline ends. This CDR3 has 14 residues. This CDR3 is CASRRESGVGELFF. In nucleotides, the CDR3 is TGCGCCTCGCGAAGGGAAAGTGGAGTCGGGGAGCTGTTTTTT. Complete variable domain (other parts from reference TRBV5-1 and TRBJ2-2): KAGVTQTPRYLIKTRGQQVTLSCSPISGHRSVSWYQQTPGQGLQFLFEYFSETQRNKGNFPGRFSGRQFSNSRSEMNVSTLELGDSALYLCASRRESGVGELFFGEGSRLTVL.

The rearrangement joins TRBV20-1 to TRBJ2-7, with D possibly matching TRBD1 (5 bases). CDR3 length: 11 residues. Germline values: CDR1 DFQATT, CDR2 SNEGSKA (reference sequence). Deletions cut 6 bases from V and 12 bases from J, with 18 bases between. The CDR3 DNA reads as TGCAGTGCCCTTGACAGTTTGATGGGGTACTTC. It yields the protein CSALDSLMGYF.

The V call is TRBV19, the J call TRBJ1-5; 8 bases match TRBD1. J gave up 2 bases and V 3 bases, and 0 bases lay outside the gene matches. Germline CDR1 reads LNHDA; CDR2 reads SQIVND (reference sequence). The CDR3 contains 14 residues. The CDR3 sequence is CASSMDRGNQPQHF. The CDR3 DNA reads TGTGCCAGTAGTATGGACAGGGGCAATCAGCCCCAGCATTTT.

This clone showed up just once. V and J are TRBV6-5 and TRBJ1-1; D uncertain. Germline CDR1 MNHEY, CDR2 SVGAGI. V was pared by 5 bases and J by 4 bases, with 17 bases between. The CDR3 has 15 amino acids. The chain's CDR3 is CASSPRRSHPTEAFF. The CDR3 region has the DNA TGTGCCAGCAGTCCCAGACGCTCTCACCCCACTGAAGCTTTCTTT.

This clone appeared a single time. The rearrangement joins TRBV27 to TRBJ2-7; 9 nucleotides align to TRBD2. The J segment lost 2 bases and the V segment lost 10 bases, leaving 9 bases of the junction unmatched. The CDR3 loop spans 14 amino acids. Germline V lookup: CDR1 MNHEY, CDR2 SMNVEV (reference sequence). This CDR3 is CATRGPSGAYEQYF. The CDR3 DNA reads TGTGCCACCAGGGGCCCTAGCGGGGCCTACGAGCAGTACTTC.

J is TRBJ1-2 and V is TRBV7-2; D call uncertain. The CDR3 has 12 amino acids. Germline lookup yields CDR1 SGHTA and CDR2 FQGNSA. The germline V and J ends were trimmed by 5 bases and 9 bases, with 13 bases remaining between them. This CDR3 reads CASSPRLNSYTF. CDR3 nucleotides: TGTGCCAGCAGCCCAAGACTAAATAGCTACACCTTC.

The chain couples TRBV18 to TRBJ2-2; perhaps TRBD2 as D (7 bases). The germline V gene has CDR1 KGHSH and CDR2 LQKENI. The germline V and J ends were trimmed by 1 base and 5 bases, with 20 bases remaining between them. This CDR3 contains 18 residues. CDR3 DNA sequence: TGTGCCAGCTCACCACGGGCGGGGGCCGAGGCCGCAACCGGGGAGCTGTTTTTT. It is translated as CASSPRAGAEAATGELFF.